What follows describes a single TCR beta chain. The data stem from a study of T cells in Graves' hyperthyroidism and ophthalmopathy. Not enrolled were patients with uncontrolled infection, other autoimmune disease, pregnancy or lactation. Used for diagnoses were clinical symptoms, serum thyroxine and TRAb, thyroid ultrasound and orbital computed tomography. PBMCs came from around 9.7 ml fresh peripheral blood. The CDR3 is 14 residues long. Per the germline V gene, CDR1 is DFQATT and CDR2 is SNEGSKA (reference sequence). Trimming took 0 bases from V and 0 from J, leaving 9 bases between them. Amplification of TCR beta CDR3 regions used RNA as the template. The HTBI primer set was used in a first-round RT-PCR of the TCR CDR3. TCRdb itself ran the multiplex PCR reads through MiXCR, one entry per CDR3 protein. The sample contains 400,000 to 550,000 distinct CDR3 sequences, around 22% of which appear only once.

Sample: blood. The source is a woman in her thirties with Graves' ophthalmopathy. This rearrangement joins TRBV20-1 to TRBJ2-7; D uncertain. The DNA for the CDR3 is TGCAGTGCTAGAGAATTGGAATCCTCCTACGAGCAGTACTTC. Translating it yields CSARELESSYEQYF.